A single sample gave rise to the 29 T cell receptor beta chains below, sequenced in a study of blood T cells in healthy people across ages. The second PCR ran roughly 7 to 12 cycles with a sample-barcoded 5' primer and J-beta primers. TCRdb called the 5' RACE reads again in MiXCR, with one record for every CDR3 protein. The repertoire holds 800,000 to 950,000 distinct CDR3 sequences, approximately 35% seen once, with 10% to 15% in the top ten. The specimen was blood. The source of these receptors is a man aged 18 to 29 in good health.

At least ten counts were recorded for this clonotype. The genes are TRBV20-1 and TRBJ2-3, with D hard to call. Germline values: CDR1 DFQATT, CDR2 SNEGSKA (reference sequence). This CDR3 region has 13 residues. V gave up 0 bases and J gave up 6 bases, with 10 bases separating them. The CDR3 DNA follows: TGCAGTGCTAGAGACCTGGCCGCGGATACGCAGTATTTT. It encodes CSARDLAADTQYF.

In nucleotides, the CDR3 is TGCGCCAGCAGCCCAGGAGGACAGGGAGTAGCTTTCTTT. Protein: CASSPGGQGVAFF. The chain joins TRBV4-3 to TRBJ1-1; 8 positions agree with TRBD1. Trimming removed 4 bases from V and 10 bases from J; junction bases left unmatched: 8. Germline V gene data show CDR1 as LGHNA and CDR2 as YSLEER. This CDR3 has 13 amino acids.

This clonotype was seen only a few times. The chain joins TRBV29-1 to TRBJ1-2; 7 bases map to TRBD1. Germline-derived CDR1 and CDR2 are SQVTM and ANQGSEA. There are 12 residues in the CDR3. The V and J ends lost 4 bases and 8 bases, in that order; junction bases with no gene match: 7. CDR3 in amino acids: CSVVGQESGYTF. CDR3 nucleotide sequence: TGCAGCGTTGTCGGACAGGAAAGCGGCTACACCTTC. The whole variable domain, filled in from reference TRBV29-1 and TRBJ1-2, reads SAVISQKPSRDICQRGTSLTIQCQVDSQVTMMFWYRQQPGQSLTLIATANQGSEATYESGFVIDKFPISRPNLTFSTLTVSNMSPEDSSIYLCSVVGQESGYTFGSGTRLTVV.

A single count supports this clonotype. The V call is TRBV4-1, the J call TRBJ1-1; no reliable D call. The CDR3 is made up of 14 amino acids. V was pared by 0 bases and J by 11 bases, with 16 bases between. Germline assignment: CDR1 MGHRA and CDR2 YSYEKL. CDR3 protein: CASSQEWEHGHAFF. The CDR3 nucleotides read TGCGCCAGCAGCCAAGAGTGGGAACATGGGCACGCTTTCTTT.

The chain is built from TRBV21-1 and TRBJ2-7; the DNA was not compared with TRBD1, the D call given in the table. TRBV21-1 is designated a pseudogene. The CDR3 consists of 14 residues. Here the CDR3 DNA reads TGTGCCAGCAGCCGGGACAGAACCTCCTACGGGCAGTACTTC. It encodes CASSRDRTSYGQYF.

This clonotype was detected a few times. The chain combines TRBV7-9 with TRBJ1-2; maybe TRBD1 (5 bases). Germline V gives CDR1 SEHNR, CDR2 FQNEAQ (reference sequence). CDR3 length: 14 amino acids. Deletions cut 6 bases from V and 5 bases from J, with 16 bases between. The CDR3 sequence: CASRPRDLRYGYTF. The CDR3 DNA follows: TGTGCCAGCAGGCCAAGGGACCTTAGGTATGGCTACACCTTC. The entire variable domain, with the rest obtained from reference TRBV7-9 and TRBJ1-2, is as follows: DTGVSQNPRHKITKRGQNVTFRCDPISEHNRLYWYRQTLGQGPEFLTYFQNEAQLEKSRLLSDRFSAERPKGSFSTLEIQRTEQGDSAMYLCASRPRDLRYGYTFGSGTRLTVV.

This clonotype showed up many times. The chain recombines TRBV12-3 or TRBV12-4 with TRBJ2-1; TRBD1 might be the D (6 bases). The CDR3 covers 15 residues. V lost 6 bases and J lost 5, with 17 bases in between. The CDR3 sequence: CASRPPGELNNEQFF. CDR3 sequence (DNA): TGTGCCAGCAGGCCCCCAGGGGAGTTAAACAATGAGCAGTTCTTC.

The rearrangement links TRBV5-5 to TRBJ2-7; D remains ambiguous. Germline lookup yields CDR1 SGHKS and CDR2 YYEKEE (reference sequence). Trimming removed 0 bases at V and 7 bases at J, with 23 bases between. This CDR3 comprises 17 residues. Written as DNA, the CDR3 is TGTGCCAGCAGCTTGGCCGGCGCGATAACACCCGTCGATGAGCAGTACTTC. Translation gives CASSLAGAITPVDEQYF.

Written as DNA, the CDR3 is TGTGCCAGCAAGGAGGGCCGGAGCCCAAACATTCAGTACTTC. Its protein product is CASKEGRSPNIQYF. The V gene is TRBV2, the J gene TRBJ2-4; a weak D match, TRBD2 (6 bases). Germline assignment: CDR1 SNHLY and CDR2 FYNNEI. V lost 7 bases, J lost 6 bases, and 16 bases lay in between. This CDR3 spans 14 amino acids.

Comment on this clonotype: A read error may be the cause here, since a much bigger clone is one base away. J is TRBJ1-2 and V is TRBV7-9; 8 nucleotides line up with TRBD1. This CDR3 has 14 residues. V lost 5 bases and J lost 1; bases outside the gene matches: 3. The germline gives CDR1 SEHNR, CDR2 FQNEAQ (reference sequence). In DNA, the CDR3 is TGTGCCAGCAGCCGACAGGGGATTAACTATGGCTACACCTTC. This sequence encodes CASSRQGINYGYTF.

The J gene is TRBJ2-7, the V gene TRBV9, with 7 bases aligning to TRBD2. Germline V lookup: CDR1 SGDLS, CDR2 YYNGEE. Trimming took 0 bases from V and 7 from J; bases not matched to a gene: 13. CDR3 length: 16 amino acids. The CDR3 protein is CASSVAWASGYNEQYF. The CDR3 nucleotides read TGTGCCAGCAGCGTAGCTTGGGCTAGCGGATACAATGAGCAGTACTTC.

This clonotype was seen a single time. The chain links TRBV20-1 to TRBJ2-1, with 8 bases that match TRBD2. The end of the DNA is better explained by TRBJ2-7, so the J call may be wrong. The CDR3 contains 15 residues. Per germline, CDR1 DFQATT and CDR2 SNEGSKA (reference sequence). CDR3 nucleotides: TGCAGTGCTAGACGTGCGGGGGGCTCCTACAATGAGCAGTACTTC. The encoded protein is CSARRAGGSYNEQYF.

This clonotype has ten or more counts. The chain uses TRBV4-3 and TRBJ2-1; unclear D gene. The ends were cut back, 0 bases at V and 8 bases at J, with 14 bases in the middle. The CDR3 runs 15 residues. Germline values: CDR1 LGHNA, CDR2 YSLEER. CDR3 nucleotide sequence: TGCGCCAGCAGCCAAGATGACGGCGTATTGGATGAGCAGTTCTTC. Encoded protein: CASSQDDGVLDEQFF.

The CDR3 bases are TGTGCCAGCAGTAACGAAGGCAATGAGCAGTTCTTC. It yields the protein CASSNEGNEQFF. This chain links TRBV5-6 with TRBJ2-1; no clear D gene. The V end lost 5 bases, the J end lost 6 bases, and 9 bases lay between the germline ends. Germline-derived CDR1 and CDR2 are SGHDT and YYEEEE. CDR3 length equals 12 residues.

As to this clonotype: A much larger clone is a single base away; this may be a read error. The CDR3 nucleotides read TGTGCCGGCAGCTTGCATCCGGATACTATAACTACCACAGATACGCAGTATTTT. Its translation: CAGSLHPDTITTTDTQYF. This chain connects TRBV7-2 to TRBJ2-3; no clear D gene. CDR3 length: 18 amino acids. CDR1 is SGHTA, CDR2 FQGNSA, per germline.

The genes are TRBV14 and TRBJ2-7; 10 positions match TRBD2. In germline, CDR1 is SGHDN, CDR2 FVKESK. Trimming took 5 bases from V and 2 from J; bases not matched to a gene: 3. The CDR3 length is 14 residues. The CDR3 bases are TGTGCCAGCAGCAAACTAGCGGGGACCTACGAGCAGTACTTC. Translated: CASSKLAGTYEQYF.

This clonotype came up a few times. The chain joins TRBV27 to TRBJ2-3; D unresolved. Trimming removed 6 bases at V and 6 bases at J, with 13 bases between. The CDR3 length is 13 residues. CDR1 and CDR2 from the germline V gene are MNHEY and SMNVEV (reference sequence). The CDR3 nucleotides are TGTGCCAGCAGCCCGTTGAGTCGGGATACGCAGTATTTT. This encodes CASSPLSRDTQYF.

V and J are TRBV10-3 and TRBJ2-5; D might be TRBD2 (7 bases). V was trimmed by 3 bases and J by 11 bases, leaving 16 bases between them. The CDR3 is 13 residues long. Germline V gene data show CDR1 as ENHRY and CDR2 as SYGVKD. Written as DNA, the CDR3 is TGTGCCATCAGTGACAGCGGGGACAATGAGCAGTACTTC. It encodes CAISDSGDNEQYF.

This clonotype was seen a handful of times. The V and J genes are TRBV7-3 and TRBJ2-3, with 11 bases that match TRBD1. The length of the CDR3 is 16 residues. The germline gives CDR1 SGHTA, CDR2 FQGTGA. V trimming: 4 bases; J trimming: 4 bases; junction bases outside the gene matches: 7. Here the CDR3 DNA reads TGTGCCAGCAGCTCAGGAGGACAGGGGGCGTCAGATACGCAGTATTTT. Translation: CASSSGGQGASDTQYF.

This clonotype appeared a few times. The rearrangement joins TRBV4-1 to TRBJ2-1, with TRBD2 matching 10 bases. There are 21 residues in the CDR3. V was pared by 0 bases and J by 0 bases, with 14 bases of the junction left unmatched. Germline CDR1 and CDR2: MGHRA and YSYEKL. CDR3 amino acids: CASSQDLRGLAEGGSYNEQFF. The CDR3 DNA sequence: TGCGCCAGCAGCCAAGATTTACGCGGACTAGCGGAGGGAGGCTCCTACAATGAGCAGTTCTTC.

A remark on this clonotype: Given a much more abundant clone one base away, this may be a read error. J is TRBJ2-3 and V is TRBV12-3 or TRBV12-4, with D perhaps being TRBD1 or TRBD2 (5 bases each). The CDR3 contains 14 residues. With 1 base removed from V and 11 bases from J, the gap between germline ends came to 16 bases. The chain's CDR3 is CASSLGSGQAMQYF. CDR3 nucleotides: TGTGCCAGCAGTTTAGGGTCGGGGCAGGCAATGCAGTATTTT.

This clonotype showed up just a few times. The J gene is TRBJ1-1, the V gene TRBV7-2, with D unresolved. The CDR3 totals 16 residues. The V end lost 1 base, the J end lost 0 bases, and 12 bases lay between the germline ends. Germline V gene data show CDR1 as SGHTA and CDR2 as FQGNSA. CDR3 coding DNA: TGTGCCAGCAGCTTAGATGGGAGAATAATGAACACTGAAGCTTTCTTT. Protein sequence: CASSLDGRIMNTEAFF.

This clonotype has only a few counts. V gene TRBV5-1 combines with J gene TRBJ2-2; D not resolved. The CDR3 is 16 amino acids. Trimming cost V 0 bases and J 0 bases, with 9 bases left between them. Germline V CDR1 and CDR2: SGHRS, YFSETQ. The chain's CDR3 is CASSLEVSANTGELFF. The CDR3 coding sequence is TGCGCCAGCAGCTTGGAAGTATCGGCGAACACCGGGGAGCTGTTTTTT. Combining the CDR3 with reference TRBV5-1 and TRBJ2-2 gives the whole variable domain KAGVTQTPRYLIKTRGQQVTLSCSPISGHRSVSWYQQTPGQGLQFLFEYFSETQRNKGNFPGRFSGRQFSNSRSEMNVSTLELGDSALYLCASSLEVSANTGELFFGEGSRLTVL.

This clonotype was counted many times. The chain is built from TRBV28 and TRBJ1-2; weak D call: TRBD1 (5 bases). The CDR3 contains 13 residues. CDR1 is MDHEN and CDR2 is SYDVKM in the germline V gene. V lost 3 bases to trimming and J lost 6 bases, with 11 bases between them. Here the CDR3 reads CASSFLQADGYTF. Here the CDR3 DNA reads TGTGCCAGCAGTTTTCTACAGGCGGATGGCTACACCTTC.

As to this clonotype: This may stem from a read error, because a much larger clone lies one nucleotide away. This chain connects TRBV12-3 or TRBV12-4 to TRBJ2-3; TRBD1 matches at 7 bases. J gave up 4 bases and V 2 bases, and 6 bases lay outside the gene matches. This CDR3 comprises 15 residues. The CDR3 nucleotides are TGTGCCAGCAGTTTAAAAGAAGGGGGCGCAGATACGCAGTATTTT. Amino acid sequence: CASSLKEGGADTQYF.

This chain uses TRBV27 with TRBJ2-2; a weak D match, TRBD2 (7 bases). V lost 6 bases to trimming and J lost 7 bases, with 18 bases between them. The CDR3 spans 15 residues. Germline CDR1 reads MNHEY; CDR2 reads SMNVEV (reference sequence). The CDR3 DNA sequence: TGTGCCAGCAGCAGACTCGGGGGGCAAGGCGGGGAGCTGTTTTTT. Protein sequence: CASSRLGGQGGELFF.

A few counts support this clonotype. V usage is TRBV10-3 and J usage is TRBJ1-4; D possibly corresponds to TRBD1 (5 bases). V was trimmed by 10 bases and J by 10 bases, leaving 22 bases between them. CDR3 size: 14 residues. Germline V gene sequence: CDR1 ENHRY, CDR2 SYGVKD. In nucleotides, the CDR3 is TGTGCCACCTCGCCCGGGGGGAGGACCGGAAAACTGTTTTTT. Residues: CATSPGGRTGKLFF.

The rearrangement links TRBV12-3 or TRBV12-4 to TRBJ2-5, with D uncertain. The V end was cut by 8 bases, the J end by 11 bases, with 27 bases between. The CDR3 spans 15 residues. CDR3 sequence (DNA): TGTGCCAGCGGGCCCCCGGAAACACTCTACAATGAGCAGTACTTC. Translated: CASGPPETLYNEQYF.

In this sample, this clonotype turned up many times. V gene TRBV12-3 or TRBV12-4 combines with J gene TRBJ2-7, with a possible D match to TRBD1 (6 bases). This CDR3 region has 14 residues. Between the trimmed V and J ends, which lost 3 bases and 3 bases, there was a span of 12 bases. The CDR3 is CASSFGGSVYEQYF. The CDR3, as DNA: TGTGCCAGCAGTTTTGGGGGCAGTGTCTACGAGCAGTACTTC.